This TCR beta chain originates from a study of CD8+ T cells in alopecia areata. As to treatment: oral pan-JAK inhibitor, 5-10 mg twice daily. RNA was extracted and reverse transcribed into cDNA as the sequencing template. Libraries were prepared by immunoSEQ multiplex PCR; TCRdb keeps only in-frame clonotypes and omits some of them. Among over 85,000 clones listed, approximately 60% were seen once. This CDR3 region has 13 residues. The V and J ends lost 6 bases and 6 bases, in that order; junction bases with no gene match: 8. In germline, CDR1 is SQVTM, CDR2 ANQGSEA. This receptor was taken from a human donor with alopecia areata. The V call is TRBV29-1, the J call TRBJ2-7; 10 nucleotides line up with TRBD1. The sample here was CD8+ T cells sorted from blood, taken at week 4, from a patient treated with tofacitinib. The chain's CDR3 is CSVTGTGALEQYF. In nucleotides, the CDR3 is TGCAGCGTAACCGGGACAGGGGCTCTCGAGCAGTACTTC.